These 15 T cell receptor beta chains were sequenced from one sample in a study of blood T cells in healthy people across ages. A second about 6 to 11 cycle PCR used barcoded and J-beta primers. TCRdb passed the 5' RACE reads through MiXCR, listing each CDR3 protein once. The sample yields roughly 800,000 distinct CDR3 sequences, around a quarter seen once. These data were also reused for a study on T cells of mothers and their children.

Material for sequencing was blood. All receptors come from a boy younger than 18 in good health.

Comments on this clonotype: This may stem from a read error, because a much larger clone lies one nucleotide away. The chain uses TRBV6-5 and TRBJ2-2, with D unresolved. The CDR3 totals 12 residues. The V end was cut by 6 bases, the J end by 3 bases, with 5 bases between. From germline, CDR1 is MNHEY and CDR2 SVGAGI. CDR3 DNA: TGTGCCAGCAGAAGGGACACCGGGGAGCTGTTTTTT. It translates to CASRRDTGELFF.

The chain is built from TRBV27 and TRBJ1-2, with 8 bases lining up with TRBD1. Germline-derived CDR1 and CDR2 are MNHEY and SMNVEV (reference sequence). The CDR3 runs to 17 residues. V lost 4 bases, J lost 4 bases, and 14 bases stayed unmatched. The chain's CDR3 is CASSSILQGANLYGYTF. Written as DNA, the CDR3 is TGTGCCAGCAGTTCCATCCTCCAGGGGGCGAATCTCTATGGCTACACCTTC.

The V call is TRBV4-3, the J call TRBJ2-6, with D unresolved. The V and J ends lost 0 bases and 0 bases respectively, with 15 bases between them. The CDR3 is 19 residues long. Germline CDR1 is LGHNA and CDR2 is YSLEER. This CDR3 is CASSQDPWTATSGANVLTF. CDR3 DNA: TGCGCCAGCAGCCAAGATCCATGGACGGCAACCTCTGGGGCCAACGTCCTGACTTTC.

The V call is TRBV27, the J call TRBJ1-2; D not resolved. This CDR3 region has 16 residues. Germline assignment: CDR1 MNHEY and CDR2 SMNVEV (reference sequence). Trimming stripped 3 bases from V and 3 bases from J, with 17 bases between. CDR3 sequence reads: CASSFGVSDGHYGYTF. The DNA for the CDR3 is TGTGCCAGCAGTTTCGGAGTTTCGGACGGACACTATGGCTACACCTTC.

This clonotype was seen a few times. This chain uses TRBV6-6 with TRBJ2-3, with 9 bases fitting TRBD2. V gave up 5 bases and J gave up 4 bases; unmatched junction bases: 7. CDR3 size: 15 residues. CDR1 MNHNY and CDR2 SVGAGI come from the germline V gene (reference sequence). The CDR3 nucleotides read TGTGCCAGCAGTACCCCGGCGGGGGGGCCAGATACGCAGTATTTT. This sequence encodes CASSTPAGGPDTQYF.

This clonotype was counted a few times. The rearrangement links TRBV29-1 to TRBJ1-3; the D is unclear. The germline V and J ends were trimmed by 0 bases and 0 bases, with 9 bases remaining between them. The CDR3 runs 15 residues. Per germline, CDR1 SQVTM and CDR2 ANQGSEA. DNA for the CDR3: TGCAGCGTTGAAGATCCGGGGAGCTCTGGAAACACCATATATTTT. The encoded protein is CSVEDPGSSGNTIYF.

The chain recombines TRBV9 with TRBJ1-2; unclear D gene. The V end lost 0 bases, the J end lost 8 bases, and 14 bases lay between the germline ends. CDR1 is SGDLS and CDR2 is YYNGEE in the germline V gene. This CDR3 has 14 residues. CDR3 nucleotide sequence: TGTGCCAGCAGCGTAGATGGATTCTCTAGGGGCTACACCTTC. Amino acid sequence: CASSVDGFSRGYTF.

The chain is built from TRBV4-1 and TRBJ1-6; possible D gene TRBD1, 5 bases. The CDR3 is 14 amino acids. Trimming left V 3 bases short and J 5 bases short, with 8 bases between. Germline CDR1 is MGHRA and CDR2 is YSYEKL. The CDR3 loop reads CASSHDRNNSPLHF. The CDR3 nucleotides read TGCGCCAGCAGCCACGACAGAAATAATTCACCCCTCCACTTT.

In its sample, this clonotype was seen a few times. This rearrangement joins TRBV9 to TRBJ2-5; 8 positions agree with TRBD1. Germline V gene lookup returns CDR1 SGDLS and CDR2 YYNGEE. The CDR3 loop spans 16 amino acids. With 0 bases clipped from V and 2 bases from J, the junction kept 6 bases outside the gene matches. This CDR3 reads CASSVATTGVQETQYF. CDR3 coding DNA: TGTGCCAGCAGCGTAGCTACGACAGGGGTGCAAGAGACCCAGTACTTC.

The DNA for the CDR3 is TGCAGCGTTGACTCCAGGGCCGGGGGGTGGAACACTGAAGCTTTCTTT. Residues: CSVDSRAGGWNTEAFF. V is TRBV29-1 and J is TRBJ1-1, with a tentative D call TRBD1 (5 bases). Germline CDR1 reads SQVTM; CDR2 reads ANQGSEA. The CDR3 length is 16 residues. V lost 3 bases and J lost 1, with 18 bases in between.

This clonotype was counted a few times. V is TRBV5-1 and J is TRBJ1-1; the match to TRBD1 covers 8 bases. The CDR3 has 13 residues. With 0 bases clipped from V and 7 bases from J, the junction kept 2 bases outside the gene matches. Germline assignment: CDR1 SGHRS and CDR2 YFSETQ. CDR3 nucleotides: TGCGCCAGCAGCTTGGGGGACAGGCTTGAAGCTTTCTTT. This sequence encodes CASSLGDRLEAFF.

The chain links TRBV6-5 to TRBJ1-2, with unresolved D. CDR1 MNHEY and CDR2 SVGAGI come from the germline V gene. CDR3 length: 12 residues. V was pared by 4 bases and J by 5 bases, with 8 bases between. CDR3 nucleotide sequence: TGTGCCAGCAGTTTCGACGGATATGGCTACACCTTC. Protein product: CASSFDGYGYTF.

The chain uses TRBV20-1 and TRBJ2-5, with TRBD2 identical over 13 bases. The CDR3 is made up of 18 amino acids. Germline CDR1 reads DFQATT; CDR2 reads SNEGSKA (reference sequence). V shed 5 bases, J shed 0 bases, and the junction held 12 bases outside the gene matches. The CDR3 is CSAGGSGLAGAYQETQYF. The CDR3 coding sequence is TGCAGTGCTGGGGGTAGCGGACTAGCGGGGGCCTACCAAGAGACCCAGTACTTC.

The chain's CDR3 is CASSFLGLVDEQFF. CDR3 DNA: TGTGCCAGCAGCTTCTTGGGACTAGTGGATGAGCAGTTCTTC. The genes are TRBV7-3 and TRBJ2-5, with 8 bases matching TRBD2. The end of the DNA aligns better with TRBJ2-1, so the J call may be wrong. Germline CDR1 reads SGHTA; CDR2 reads FQGTGA. The CDR3 covers 14 residues.

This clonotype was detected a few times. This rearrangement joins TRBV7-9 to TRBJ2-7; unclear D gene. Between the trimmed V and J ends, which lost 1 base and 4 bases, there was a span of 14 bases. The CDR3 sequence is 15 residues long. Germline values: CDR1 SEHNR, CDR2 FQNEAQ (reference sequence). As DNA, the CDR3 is TGTGCCAGCAGCTTAGGTTTAGGGCCGCAGTACGAGCAGTACTTC. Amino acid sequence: CASSLGLGPQYEQYF.